This T cell receptor beta chain was sequenced for a study of T cell repertoires in cytomegalovirus infection. TCRdb itself ran the reads through MiXCR, one entry per CDR3 protein. The table lists around 260,000 distinct CDR3 sequences, about 26% of them singletons. This clonotype was recorded at least ten times. Germline lookup yields CDR1 KGHDR and CDR2 SFDVKD. Trimming removed 4 bases from V and 6 bases from J, with 9 bases in between. The CDR3 loop spans 13 amino acids. The receptor comes from a human donor in good health (CMV status not recorded). Some clones in this sample may be carry-over from other donors' samples. The genes are TRBV24-1 and TRBJ1-5, with D tentatively TRBD1 (5 bases). Sequenced sample: PBMCs. The CDR3 loop is CATSDQGSQPQHF. The CDR3, as DNA: TGTGCCACCAGTGACCAGGGTTCTCAGCCCCAGCATTTT.